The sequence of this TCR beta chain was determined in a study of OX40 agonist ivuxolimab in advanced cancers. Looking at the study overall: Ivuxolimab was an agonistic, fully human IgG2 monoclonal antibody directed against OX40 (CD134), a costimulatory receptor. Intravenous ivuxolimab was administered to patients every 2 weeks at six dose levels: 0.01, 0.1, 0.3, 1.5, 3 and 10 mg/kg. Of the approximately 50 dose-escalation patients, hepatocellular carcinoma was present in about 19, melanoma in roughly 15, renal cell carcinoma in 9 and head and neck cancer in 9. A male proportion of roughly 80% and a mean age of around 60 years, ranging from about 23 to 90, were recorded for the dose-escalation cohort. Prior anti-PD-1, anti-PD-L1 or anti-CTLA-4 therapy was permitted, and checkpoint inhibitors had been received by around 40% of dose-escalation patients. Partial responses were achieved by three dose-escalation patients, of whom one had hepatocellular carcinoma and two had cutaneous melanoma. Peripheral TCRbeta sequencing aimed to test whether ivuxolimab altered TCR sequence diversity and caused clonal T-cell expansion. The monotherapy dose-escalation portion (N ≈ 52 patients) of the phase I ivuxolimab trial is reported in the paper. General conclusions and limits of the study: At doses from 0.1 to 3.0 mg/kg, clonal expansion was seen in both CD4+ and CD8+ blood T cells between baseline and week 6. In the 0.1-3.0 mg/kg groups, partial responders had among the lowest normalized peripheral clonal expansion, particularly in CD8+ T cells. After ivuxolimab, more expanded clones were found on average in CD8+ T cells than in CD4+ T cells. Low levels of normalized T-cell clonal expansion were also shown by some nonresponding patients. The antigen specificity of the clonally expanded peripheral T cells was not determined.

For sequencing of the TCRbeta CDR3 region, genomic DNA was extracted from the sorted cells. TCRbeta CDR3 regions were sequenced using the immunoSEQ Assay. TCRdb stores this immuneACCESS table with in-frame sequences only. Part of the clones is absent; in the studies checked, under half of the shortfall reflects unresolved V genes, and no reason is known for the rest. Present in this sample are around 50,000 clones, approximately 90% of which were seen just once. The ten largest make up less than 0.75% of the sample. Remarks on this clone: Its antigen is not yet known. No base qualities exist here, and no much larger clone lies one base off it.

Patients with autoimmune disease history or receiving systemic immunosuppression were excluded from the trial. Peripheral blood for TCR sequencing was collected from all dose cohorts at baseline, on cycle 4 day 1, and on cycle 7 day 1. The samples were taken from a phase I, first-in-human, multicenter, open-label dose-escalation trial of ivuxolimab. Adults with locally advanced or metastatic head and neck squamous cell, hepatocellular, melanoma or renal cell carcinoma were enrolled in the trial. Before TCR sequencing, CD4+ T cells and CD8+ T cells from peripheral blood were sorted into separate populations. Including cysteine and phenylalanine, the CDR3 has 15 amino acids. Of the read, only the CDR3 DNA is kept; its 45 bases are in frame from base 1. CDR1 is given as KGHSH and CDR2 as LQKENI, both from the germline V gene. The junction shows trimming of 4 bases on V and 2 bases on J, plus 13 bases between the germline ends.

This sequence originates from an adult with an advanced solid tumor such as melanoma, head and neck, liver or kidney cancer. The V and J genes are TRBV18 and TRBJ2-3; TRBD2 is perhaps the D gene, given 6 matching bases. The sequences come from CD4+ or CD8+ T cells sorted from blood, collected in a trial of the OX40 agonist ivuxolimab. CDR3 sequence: CASSLVGRDTDTQYF. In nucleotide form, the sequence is TGTGCCAGCTCACTGGTTGGGCGGGACACAGATACGCAGTATTTT. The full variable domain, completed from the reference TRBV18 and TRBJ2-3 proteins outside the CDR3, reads NAGVMQNPRHLVRRRGQEARLRCSPMKGHSHVYWYRQLPEEGLKFMVYLQKENIIDESGMPKERFSAEFPKEGPSILRIQQVVRGDSAAYFCASSLVGRDTDTQYFGPGTRLTVL.